The 7 T cell receptor beta chains listed next were all sequenced from one sample in a study of T cell responses to AZD1222 COVID-19 vaccine. TCRdb keeps only in-frame clones here, not all; method: immunoSEQ multiplex PCR. The data hold over 150,000 clones, with about 88% observed a single time. The sample consisted of peripheral blood, taken on day 0 of AZD1222 vaccination. The origin of the receptors is an adult in good health.

This chain uses TRBV10-3 with TRBJ2-1; D gene ambiguous. In germline, CDR1 is ENHRY, CDR2 SYGVKD. The CDR3 length is 15 residues. The V and J ends lost 0 bases and 9 bases respectively, with 15 bases between them. CDR3 protein: CAISESTISHPEQFF. As DNA, the CDR3 is TGTGCCATCAGTGAGTCGACGATTTCACACCCTGAGCAGTTCTTC.

The chain has TRBV5-6 and TRBJ1-5; D uncertain. Trimming stripped 4 bases from V and 5 bases from J, with 13 bases between. The CDR3 is 14 amino acids. CDR1 and CDR2 (germline): SGHDT, YYEEEE. CDR3 in amino acids: CASSSRRQYQPQHF. The CDR3 DNA reads as TGTGCCAGCAGCAGCCGGAGACAATATCAGCCCCAGCATTTT. Full variable domain (rest looked up from reference TRBV5-6 and TRBJ1-5): DAGVTQSPTHLIKTRGQQVTLRCSPKSGHDTVSWYQQALGQGPQFIFQYYEEEERQRGNFPDRFSGHQFPNYSSELNVNALLLGDSALYLCASSSRRQYQPQHFGDGTRLSIL.

The chain recombines TRBV6-2 or TRBV6-3 with TRBJ2-5; D is tentatively TRBD1 or TRBD2 (5 bases each). The CDR3 covers 16 residues. Trimming left V 6 bases short and J 1 base short, with 18 bases between. CDR1 and CDR2 (germline): MNHEY, SVGEGT. Here the CDR3 reads CASSTNVPGRQETQYF. As DNA, the CDR3 is TGTGCCAGCAGCACAAACGTCCCGGGACGCCAAGAGACCCAGTACTTC.

The chain combines TRBV2 with TRBJ1-5, with 7 bases lining up with TRBD1. The V gene end was trimmed by 6 bases and the J gene end by 7 bases; junction bases not matched to a gene: 12. From germline, CDR1 is SNHLY and CDR2 FYNNEI. The CDR3 consists of 15 residues. CDR3 nucleotide sequence: TGTGCCAGCAGACCTCAGACAGGGACGGAACAGCCCCAGCATTTT. Protein product: CASRPQTGTEQPQHF.

The genes are TRBV12-5 and TRBJ1-2; D call uncertain. The length of the CDR3 is 15 residues. CDR1 and CDR2 from the germline V gene are LGHNT and FRNRAP. V shed 0 bases and J shed 7 bases, with 15 bases lying between them. CDR3 in amino acids: CASGLVPSLGPGYTF. The CDR3 coding sequence is TGTGCTAGTGGTTTGGTACCCTCGCTCGGTCCTGGCTACACCTTC.

The chain uses TRBV2 and TRBJ1-6; D unresolved. Trimming took off 4 bases at V and 7 bases at J, with 14 bases between the two ends. The CDR3 contains 15 residues. Germline V gene data show CDR1 as SNHLY and CDR2 as FYNNEI. The CDR3 reads CASSGRPNGNSPLHF. The CDR3 coding sequence is TGTGCCAGCAGTGGCCGTCCAAATGGCAATTCACCCCTCCACTTT.

This clone was seen just once. This chain connects TRBV7-9 to TRBJ1-1; no clear D. The CDR3 is 18 residues long. Germline V gene data show CDR1 as SEHNR and CDR2 as FQNEAQ (reference sequence). The germline V and J ends were trimmed by 0 bases and 0 bases, with 17 bases remaining between them. This chain's CDR3 is CASSLARALPGMNTEAFF. The CDR3 region has the DNA TGTGCCAGCAGCTTAGCTCGCGCGCTCCCGGGGATGAACACTGAAGCTTTCTTT.